The TCR beta chain described here comes from a study of blood T cell repertoires in COVID-19. Study background: The samples span acute and convalescent COVID-19 from the United States, Italy and Spain. The analysed material was cDNA or gDNA that came from T cells, B-cell-depleted T cells, or PBMCs.

Original handling: Reference gene primers were amplified, and this amplification served to estimate nucleated cell counts. Measured with immunoSEQ multiplex PCR; TCRdb has only the in-frame clones, and not every one. V, J and clone size were drawn from that table, and D and trimming were deduced from the DNA. The sample lists approximately 260,000 clones, 79% occurring once. The V gene's germline CDR1 is SNHLY and CDR2 FYNNEI. The CDR3 extends over 13 amino acids. Trimming took 1 base from V and 16 from J, leaving 16 bases between them. The chain carries TRBV2 and TRBJ1-4, with unresolved D. The clonotype originates from a woman in her forties with active or convalescent COVID-19. Source material: peripheral blood. This CDR3 is CASSEVREGWGFF. CDR3 DNA sequence: TGTGCCAGCAGTGAAGTCCGGGAGGGCTGGGGGTTTTTT.